These T cell receptor beta chains were read from a single sample in a study of shared clonotypes between healthy human individuals. Here immunoSEQ multiplex PCR was the method, and the copy in TCRdb shows in-frame clones only, minus some. The table includes under 2,000,000 clones, about 95% detected once. The sequenced sample was naive CD8+ T cells sorted from blood. The receptor source for this set is a man aged 18-30 years in good health. Each CDR3 is given with its conserved first and last residue.

CDR3 protein: CASSYREYALNTEAFF
V gene: TRBV6-6

CDR3 protein: CASSNRDRGPEKLFF
V gene: TRBV7-9

CDR3 protein: CASSGSGLAWNEQYF
V gene: TRBV9

CDR3 protein: CASSVTSGGIDEQFF
V gene: TRBV9

CDR3 protein: CAWNRGDGTEAFF
V gene: TRBV30

CDR3 protein: CASSGGRADTQYF
V gene: TRBV7-2

CDR3 protein: CASSQLRQRDYGYTF
V gene: TRBV4-3

CDR3 protein: CASSSGDTEAFF
V gene: TRBV6-5

CDR3 protein: CASSGRTGAEQYF
V gene: TRBV6-1

CDR3 protein: CASRVGSTEAFF
V gene: TRBV19

CDR3 protein: CASSDVNYGYTF
V gene: TRBV7-9

CDR3 protein: CASSSGPTRRETQYF
V gene: TRBV13

CDR3 protein: CASSLGYDNEQFF
V gene: TRBV5-6

CDR3 protein: CASSQDSGYTF
V gene: TRBV4-1

CDR3 protein: CASSQGGLDEQYF
V gene: TRBV6-5

CDR3 protein: CASSNPGTSDEQFF
V gene: TRBV5-4

CDR3 protein: CASSQDVRLTEAFF
V gene: TRBV4-1

CDR3 protein: CASSPWGTEAFF
V gene: TRBV2

CDR3 protein: CASSLSAGTDTQYF
V gene: TRBV11-2

CDR3 protein: CASSYSWGGTEAFF
V gene: TRBV6-5

CDR3 protein: CASTSRQTNTGELFF
V gene: TRBV2

CDR3 protein: CASSVEGSSYEQYF
V gene: TRBV9

CDR3 protein: CASTSTGVIPPFGYTF
V gene: TRBV19

CDR3 protein: CASSLWAGRNTEAFF
V gene: TRBV27

CDR3 protein: CASSGGGRGLLYEQYF
V gene: TRBV6-1

CDR3 protein: CASSQLGLADTGELFF
V gene: TRBV4-3

CDR3 protein: CSVVWDRDFYEQYF
V gene: TRBV29-1

CDR3 protein: CASSLNGANGYTF
V gene: TRBV27

CDR3 protein: CASSLLAGNSRETQYF
V gene: TRBV5-6

CDR3 protein: CASSQDRGSNQPQHF
V gene: TRBV4-1

CDR3 protein: CASSQAAGELFF
V gene: TRBV4-1

CDR3 protein: CASSPHSPYGEDRGENTEAFF
V gene: TRBV7-6

CDR3 protein: CASRDEQVYSNQPQHF
V gene: TRBV19